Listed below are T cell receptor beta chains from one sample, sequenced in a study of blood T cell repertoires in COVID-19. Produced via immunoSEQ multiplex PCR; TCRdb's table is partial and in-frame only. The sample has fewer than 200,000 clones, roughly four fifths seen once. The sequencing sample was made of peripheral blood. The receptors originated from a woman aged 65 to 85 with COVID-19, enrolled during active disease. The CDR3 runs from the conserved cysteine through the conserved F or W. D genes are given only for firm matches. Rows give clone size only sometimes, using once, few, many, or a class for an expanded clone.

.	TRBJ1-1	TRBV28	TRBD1	TGTGCCAGCAGCCTACGGTGGGGGACAGGGGCCCCTGAAGCTTTCTTT	CASSLRWGTGAPEAFF
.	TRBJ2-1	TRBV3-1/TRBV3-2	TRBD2	TGTGCCAGCAGCCAAGAAACCAGGAGCGGGGACAATGAGCAGTTCTTC	CASSQETRSGDNEQFF
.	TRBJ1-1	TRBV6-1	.	TGTGCCAGCAGTGAAGAAGGGGGGGGGTACACTGAAGCTTTCTTT	CASSEEGGGYTEAFF
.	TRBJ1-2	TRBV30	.	TGTGGCCAGCTCATGGGGGCGGGTCCTTACGTCTACACCTTC	CGQLMGAGPYVYTF
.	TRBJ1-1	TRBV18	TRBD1	TGTGCCAGCTCACCCCGACAGGGTGGCATGAACACTGAAGCTTTCTTT	CASSPRQGGMNTEAFF
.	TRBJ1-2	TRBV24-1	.	TGTGCCACCAGTGATTCGGACTATGGCTACACCTTC	CATSDSDYGYTF
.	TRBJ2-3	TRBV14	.	TGTGCCAGCAGCCAGCTCCTAGGAAGCACAGATACGCAGTATTTT	CASSQLLGSTDTQYF
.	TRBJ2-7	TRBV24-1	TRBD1	TGTGCCACCAGTGATGCCGGGACAGCGAACTACGAGCAGTACTTC	CATSDAGTANYEQYF
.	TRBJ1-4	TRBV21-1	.	TGTGCCAGCAGCTATACGGACAGGGAGGTTGCTGAAAAACTGTTTTTT	CASSYTDREVAEKLFF
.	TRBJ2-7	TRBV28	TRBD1	TGTGCCAGCAGTTTGACCCGGGGACAGAAAAAAGAGCAGTACTTC	CASSLTRGQKKEQYF
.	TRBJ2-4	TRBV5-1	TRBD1	TGCGCCAGCAGCCGATCGGGACAGGGCCAAAACATTCAGTACTTC	CASSRSGQGQNIQYF
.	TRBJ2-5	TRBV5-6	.	TGTACCAGCAGCTTGCGCGGCGGTGGTTTAGAGACCCAGTACTTC	CTSSLRGGGLETQYF
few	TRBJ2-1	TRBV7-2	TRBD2	TGTGCCAGCAGCCAGGTTAGCGGGAGGGCCACGGATGAGCAGTTCTTC	CASSQVSGRATDEQFF
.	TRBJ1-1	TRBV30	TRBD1	TGTGCCTGGAAACGAGACAGGGTTCGGAACACTGAAGCTTTCTTT	CAWKRDRVRNTEAFF
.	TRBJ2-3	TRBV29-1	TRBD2	TGCAGCGTTAGGCTAGCGGGAGATACGCAGTATTTT	CSVRLAGDTQYF
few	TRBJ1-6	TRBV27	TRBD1	TGTGCCAGCAAACCACAGGGGTCCTATAATTCACCCCTCCACTTT	CASKPQGSYNSPLHF
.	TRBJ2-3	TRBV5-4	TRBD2	TGTGCCAGCAGCCCAGCGCTTAGGATGGCGGGGGCAGATACGCAGTATTTT	CASSPALRMAGADTQYF
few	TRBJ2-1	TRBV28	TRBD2	TGTGCCAGCAGTACCGGACTAGCGGGATTCTACAATGAGCAGTTCTTC	CASSTGLAGFYNEQFF
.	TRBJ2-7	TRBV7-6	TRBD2	TGTGCCAGCAGCTTAGTATTGGGGGGGACTCTCTACGAGCAGTACTTC	CASSLVLGGTLYEQYF
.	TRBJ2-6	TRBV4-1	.	TGCGCCAGCAGCCAAGATAGGAGTGCTGGGGCCAACGTCCTGACTTTC	CASSQDRSAGANVLTF
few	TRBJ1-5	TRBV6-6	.	TGTGCCAGCAGTTACGGAGCCAATCAGCCCCAGCATTTT	CASSYGANQPQHF
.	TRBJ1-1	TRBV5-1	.	TGCGCCAGCAGCTTGGCCAGCAGGGGAGCCGACACTGAAGCTTTCTTT	CASSLASRGADTEAFF
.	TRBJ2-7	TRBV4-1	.	TGCGCCAGCAGCCAAGTTATCGAGTTCTACGAGCAGTACTTC	CASSQVIEFYEQYF
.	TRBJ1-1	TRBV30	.	TGTGCCTGGAGGAGTTTGCCCACTGAAGCTTTCTTT	CAWRSLPTEAFF
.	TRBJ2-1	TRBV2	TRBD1	TGTGCCAGCAAACCGGGACAGGTTGGCAATGAGCAGTTCTTC	CASKPGQVGNEQFF
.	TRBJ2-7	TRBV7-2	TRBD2	TGTGCCAGCAGCGTGCGGCTTGGACTAGCGGGAGGGCCGCGGGTAGAGCAGTACTTC	CASSVRLGLAGGPRVEQYF
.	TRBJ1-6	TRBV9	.	TGTGCCAGCAGCGTAGGAGCTAGCTCCTATAATTCACCCCTCCACTTT	CASSVGASSYNSPLHF
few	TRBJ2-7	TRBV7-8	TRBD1	TGTGCCAGCAGCTTTCCGGGACAGGGGATTCACGAGCAGTACTTC	CASSFPGQGIHEQYF
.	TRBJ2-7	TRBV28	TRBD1	TGTGCCAGCAGTCCGACAGGGTTCTTCGAGCAGTACTTC	CASSPTGFFEQYF